Presented here are 8 T cell receptor beta chains from one specimen sequenced in a study of cytomegalovirus exposure and HLA in healthy donors. It was with 60 Vbeta and 13 Jbeta primers that the PCR ran. The table came from immunoSEQ multiplex PCR; TCRdb's copy has only in-frame clones and leaves some out. The sample consists of about 190,000 clones, roughly 80% of them appearing once. The specimen was PBMCs. All receptors come from a woman under 30 in good health and CMV-seronegative.

V gene TRBV30 combines with J gene TRBJ1-5, with 7 bases lining up with TRBD1. The CDR3 is 15 amino acids. The junction had 8 bases not matched to a gene; V was cut back by 3 bases and J by 3 bases. The V gene's germline CDR1 is GTSNPN and CDR2 SVGIG (reference sequence). This chain's CDR3 is CAWSLDGTANQPQHF. In DNA form, the CDR3 reads TGTGCCTGGAGCCTAGACGGGACAGCCAATCAGCCCCAGCATTTT.

This chain links TRBV28 with TRBJ2-1, with D possibly being TRBD1 (8 bases). The germline V and J ends were trimmed by 7 bases and 9 bases, with 19 bases remaining between them. The CDR3 runs 14 residues. From germline, CDR1 is MDHEN and CDR2 SYDVKM. In DNA, the CDR3 is TGTGCCAGCACCTCCGGCTACAGGGGGGGTGAGCAGTTCTTC. Translation: CASTSGYRGGEQFF.

This clone was seen only a few times. The gene calls are TRBV7-9 and TRBJ2-5, with 8 bases matching TRBD1. This CDR3 contains 16 residues. V was pared by 5 bases and J by 1 base, with 9 bases of the junction left unmatched. The germline V gene encodes CDR1 SEHNR and CDR2 FQNEAQ (reference sequence). The CDR3 coding sequence is TGTGCCAGCAGCCGCGTGGCAGGGGGCCCCCAAGAGACCCAGTACTTC. Translating it yields CASSRVAGGPQETQYF.

The V gene is TRBV9, the J gene TRBJ2-2, with D unresolved. This CDR3 has 13 amino acids. V gave up 3 bases and J gave up 6 bases, with 9 bases separating them. CDR1 and CDR2 (germline): SGDLS, YYNGEE. CDR3 DNA sequence: TGTGCCAGCAGCGCTAGTGGTTCCGGGGAGCTGTTTTTT. Its translation is CASSASGSGELFF.

The chain couples TRBV6-6 to TRBJ2-1; a weak D match, TRBD1 (5 bases). This CDR3 is 13 amino acids long. V was trimmed by 2 bases and J by 10 bases, leaving 12 bases between them. CDR1 MNHNY and CDR2 SVGAGI come from the germline V gene (reference sequence). The CDR3 nucleotides are TGTGCCAGCAGTTACGGGGCCGCTTCCGAGCAGTTCTTC. This sequence encodes CASSYGAASEQFF.

The CDR3 reads CASSAPTGAYNEQFF. The CDR3 DNA sequence: TGTGCCAGCAGTGCCCCGACAGGGGCCTACAATGAGCAGTTCTTC. This chain joins TRBV28 and TRBJ2-1; 8 bases match TRBD1. Trimming removed 5 bases from V and 2 bases from J; junction bases left unmatched: 5. The length of the CDR3 is 15 residues. Germline V gives CDR1 MDHEN, CDR2 SYDVKM.

Notes on this clone: The same CDR3 is also encoded by other DNA sequences in this sample. The V gene is TRBV5-1, the J gene TRBJ1-3; D is ambiguous. The V gene lost 0 bases and the J gene lost 0 bases, with 7 bases spanning the gap. From germline, CDR1 is SGHRS and CDR2 YFSETQ. The CDR3 length is 15 residues. The CDR3 here is CASSLGQSSGNTIYF. CDR3 coding DNA: TGCGCCAGCAGCTTGGGGCAGTCCTCTGGAAACACCATATATTTT.

The rearrangement links TRBV5-6 to TRBJ2-5; the D gene is possibly TRBD1 (5 bases). This CDR3 spans 14 amino acids. Between the trimmed V and J ends, which lost 0 bases and 5 bases, there was a span of 11 bases. Germline V gene lookup returns CDR1 SGHDT and CDR2 YYEEEE. The CDR3 DNA reads TGTGCCAGCAGCTTGGTAGGGGATAGGGAGACCCAGTACTTC. As protein: CASSLVGDRETQYF.